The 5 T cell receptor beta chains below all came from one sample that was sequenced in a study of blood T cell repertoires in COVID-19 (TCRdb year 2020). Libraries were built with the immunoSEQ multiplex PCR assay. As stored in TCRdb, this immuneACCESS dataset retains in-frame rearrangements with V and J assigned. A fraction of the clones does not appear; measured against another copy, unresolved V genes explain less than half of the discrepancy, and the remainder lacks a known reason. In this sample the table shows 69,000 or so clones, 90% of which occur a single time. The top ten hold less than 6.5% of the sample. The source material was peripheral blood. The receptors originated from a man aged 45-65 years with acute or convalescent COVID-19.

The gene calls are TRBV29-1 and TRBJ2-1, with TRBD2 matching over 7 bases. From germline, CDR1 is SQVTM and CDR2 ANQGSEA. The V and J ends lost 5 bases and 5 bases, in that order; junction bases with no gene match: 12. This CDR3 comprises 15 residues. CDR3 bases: TGCAGCGTTACCCGTGGAGCGGGGAATAACAATGAGCAGTTCTTC. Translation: CSVTRGAGNNNEQFF.

The CDR3 loop reads CASSLGRGETQYF. For the CDR3, the DNA is TGTGCCAGCAGTTTGGGCAGGGGTGAGACCCAGTACTTC. V is TRBV12-3 or TRBV12-4 and J is TRBJ2-5; possible D gene TRBD1, 6 bases. The CDR3 spans 13 residues. Trimming cost V 3 bases and J 5 bases, with 10 bases left between them.

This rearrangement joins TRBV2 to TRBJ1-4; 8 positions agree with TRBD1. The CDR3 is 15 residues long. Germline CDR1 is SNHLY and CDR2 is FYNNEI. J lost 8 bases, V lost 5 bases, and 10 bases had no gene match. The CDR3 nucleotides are TGTGCCAGCAGTCTGTTTCAGGGGGCGCGAGAAAAACTGTTTTTT. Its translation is CASSLFQGAREKLFF.

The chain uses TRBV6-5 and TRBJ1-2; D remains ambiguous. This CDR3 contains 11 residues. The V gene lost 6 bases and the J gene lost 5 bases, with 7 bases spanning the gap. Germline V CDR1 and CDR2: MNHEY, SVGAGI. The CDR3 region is CASRADYGYTF. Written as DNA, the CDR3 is TGTGCCAGCAGGGCAGATTATGGCTACACCTTC.

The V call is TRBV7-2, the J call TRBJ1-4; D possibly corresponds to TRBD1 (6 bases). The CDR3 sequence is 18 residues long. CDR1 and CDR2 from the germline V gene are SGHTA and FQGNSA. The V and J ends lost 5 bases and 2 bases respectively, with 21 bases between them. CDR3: CASSVGPTGMGTNEKLFF. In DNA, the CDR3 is TGTGCCAGCAGCGTAGGGCCCACAGGGATGGGCACTAATGAAAAACTGTTTTTT.